The clone carrying this T cell receptor beta chain came up once. This is likely an artifact of a read error, given a far larger clone one base away. Time point in this sample: newly diagnosed GD, antithyroid drugs for less than 3 months. PBMCs were the source of the RNA used for TCR sequencing. This sample stems from a study of regulatory T cells in long-lasting Graves disease. The TCR beta library used iRepertoire HTBI primers with Arm-PCR amplification of CDR3. From the multiplex PCR reads, TCRdb called clonotypes with MiXCR, one entry per CDR3 protein. The sample holds roughly 420,000 distinct CDR3 sequences, roughly 17% seen once. The CDR3 runs 11 residues. CDR1 GTSNPN and CDR2 SVGIG come from the germline V gene (reference sequence). These same data were also listed under a study on T cells in Graves' hyperthyroidism and ophthalmopathy. That paper states: Stability of Graves' hyperthyroidism was defined as absent ophthalmopathy progression within 18 months.

This receptor was taken from a young woman with Graves disease. Sequenced here: peripheral blood mononuclear cells (PBMCs), sampled at new diagnosis, from a patient treated with antithyroid drugs. The V gene is TRBV30, the J gene TRBJ1-1; tentative D call: TRBD1 (5 bases). This chain's CDR3 is CAWSGGTEDFF. CDR3 bases: TGTGCCTGGAGTGGGGGCACTGAAGATTTCTTT.